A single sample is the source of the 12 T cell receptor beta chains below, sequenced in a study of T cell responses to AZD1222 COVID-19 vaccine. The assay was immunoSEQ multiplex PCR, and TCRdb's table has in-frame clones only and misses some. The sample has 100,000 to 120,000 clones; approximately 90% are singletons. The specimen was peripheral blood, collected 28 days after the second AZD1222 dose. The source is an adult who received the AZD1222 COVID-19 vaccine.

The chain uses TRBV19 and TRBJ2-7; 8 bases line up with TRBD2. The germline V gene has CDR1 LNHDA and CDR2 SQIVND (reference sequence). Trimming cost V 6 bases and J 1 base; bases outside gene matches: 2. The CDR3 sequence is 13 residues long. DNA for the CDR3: TGTGCCAGTAGGGTAGCGGGGTCCTACGAGCAGTACTTC. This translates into CASRVAGSYEQYF.

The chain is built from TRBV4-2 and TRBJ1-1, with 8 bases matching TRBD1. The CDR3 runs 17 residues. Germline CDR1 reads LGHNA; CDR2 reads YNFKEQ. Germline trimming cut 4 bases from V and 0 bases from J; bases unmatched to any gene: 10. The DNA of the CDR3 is TGTGCCAGCAGCCCCCCGGGACAGGAGTTCATGAACACTGAAGCTTTCTTT. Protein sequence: CASSPPGQEFMNTEAFF.

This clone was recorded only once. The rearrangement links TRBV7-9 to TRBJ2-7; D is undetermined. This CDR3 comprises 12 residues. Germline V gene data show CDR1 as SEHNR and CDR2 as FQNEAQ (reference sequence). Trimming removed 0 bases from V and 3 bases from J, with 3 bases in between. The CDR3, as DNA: TGTGCCAGCAGCTTAGCCATCTACGAGCAGTACTTC. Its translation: CASSLAIYEQYF.

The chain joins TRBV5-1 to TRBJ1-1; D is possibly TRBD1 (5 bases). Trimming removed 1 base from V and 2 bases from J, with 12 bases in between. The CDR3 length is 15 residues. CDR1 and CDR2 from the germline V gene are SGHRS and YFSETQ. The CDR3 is CASSLSDSINTEAFF. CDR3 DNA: TGCGCCAGCAGCTTGTCCGACAGCATCAACACTGAAGCTTTCTTT.

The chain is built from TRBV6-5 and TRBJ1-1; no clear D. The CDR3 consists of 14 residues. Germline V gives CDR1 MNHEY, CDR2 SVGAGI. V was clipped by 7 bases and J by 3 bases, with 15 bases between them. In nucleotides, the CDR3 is TGTGCCAGCACCTATCCGGGGAGGGACACTGAAGCTTTCTTT. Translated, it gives CASTYPGRDTEAFF.

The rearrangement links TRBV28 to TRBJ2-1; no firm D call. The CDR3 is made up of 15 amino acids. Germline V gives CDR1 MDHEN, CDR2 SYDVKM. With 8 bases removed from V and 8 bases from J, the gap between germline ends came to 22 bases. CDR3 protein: CASQTGRRLVDEQFF. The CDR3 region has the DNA TGTGCCAGCCAAACCGGCCGGAGATTAGTTGATGAGCAGTTCTTC.

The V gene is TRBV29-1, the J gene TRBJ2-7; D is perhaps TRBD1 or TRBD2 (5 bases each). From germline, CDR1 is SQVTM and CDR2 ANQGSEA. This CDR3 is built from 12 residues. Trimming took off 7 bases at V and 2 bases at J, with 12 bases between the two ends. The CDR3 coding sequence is TGCAGCGCTGATGTGGGACCCTACGAGCAGTACTTC. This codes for CSADVGPYEQYF.

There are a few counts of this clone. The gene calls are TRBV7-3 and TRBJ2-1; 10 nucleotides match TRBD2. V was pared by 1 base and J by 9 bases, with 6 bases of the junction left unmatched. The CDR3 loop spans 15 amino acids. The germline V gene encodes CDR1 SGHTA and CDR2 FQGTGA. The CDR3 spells CASSLSALAGAEQFF. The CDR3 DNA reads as TGTGCCAGCAGCTTAAGCGCGCTAGCGGGGGCTGAGCAGTTCTTC.

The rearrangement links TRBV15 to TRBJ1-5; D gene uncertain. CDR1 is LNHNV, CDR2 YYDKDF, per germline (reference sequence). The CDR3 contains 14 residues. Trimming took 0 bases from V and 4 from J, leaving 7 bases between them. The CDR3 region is CATSREPGNQPQHF. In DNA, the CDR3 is TGTGCCACCAGCAGAGAGCCGGGGAATCAGCCCCAGCATTTT.

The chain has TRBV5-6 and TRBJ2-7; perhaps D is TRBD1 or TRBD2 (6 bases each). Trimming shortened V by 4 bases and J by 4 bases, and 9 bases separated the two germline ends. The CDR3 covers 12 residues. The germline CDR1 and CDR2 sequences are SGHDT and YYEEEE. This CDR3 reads CASSQGRYEQYF. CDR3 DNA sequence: TGTGCCAGCAGCCAGGGGAGGTACGAGCAGTACTTC.

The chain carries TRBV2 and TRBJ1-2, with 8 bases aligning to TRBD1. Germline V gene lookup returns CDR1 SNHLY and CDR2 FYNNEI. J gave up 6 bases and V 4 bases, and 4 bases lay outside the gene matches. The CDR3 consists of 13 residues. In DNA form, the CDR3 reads TGTGCCAGCAGTGTGGTACAGGGGGATGGCTACACCTTC. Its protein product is CASSVVQGDGYTF.

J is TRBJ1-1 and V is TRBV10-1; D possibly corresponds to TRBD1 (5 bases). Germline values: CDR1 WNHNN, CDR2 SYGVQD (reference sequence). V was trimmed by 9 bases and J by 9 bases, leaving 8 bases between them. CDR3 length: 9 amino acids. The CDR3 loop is CARSGKAFF. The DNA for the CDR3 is TGCGCCAGATCAGGGAAAGCTTTCTTT.